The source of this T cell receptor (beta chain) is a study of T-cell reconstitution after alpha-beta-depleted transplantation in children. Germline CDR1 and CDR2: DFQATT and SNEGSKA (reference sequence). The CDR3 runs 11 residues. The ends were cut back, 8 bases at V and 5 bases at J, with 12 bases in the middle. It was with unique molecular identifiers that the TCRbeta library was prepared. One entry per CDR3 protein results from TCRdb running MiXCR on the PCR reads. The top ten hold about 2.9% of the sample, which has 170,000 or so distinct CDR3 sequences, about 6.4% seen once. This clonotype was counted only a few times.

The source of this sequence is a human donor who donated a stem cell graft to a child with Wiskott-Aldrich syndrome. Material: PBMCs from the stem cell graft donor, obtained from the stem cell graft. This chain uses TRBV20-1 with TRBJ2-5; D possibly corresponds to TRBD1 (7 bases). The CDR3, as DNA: TGCAGTTACAGGGGAGGTGAGACCCAGTACTTC. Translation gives CSYRGGETQYF.